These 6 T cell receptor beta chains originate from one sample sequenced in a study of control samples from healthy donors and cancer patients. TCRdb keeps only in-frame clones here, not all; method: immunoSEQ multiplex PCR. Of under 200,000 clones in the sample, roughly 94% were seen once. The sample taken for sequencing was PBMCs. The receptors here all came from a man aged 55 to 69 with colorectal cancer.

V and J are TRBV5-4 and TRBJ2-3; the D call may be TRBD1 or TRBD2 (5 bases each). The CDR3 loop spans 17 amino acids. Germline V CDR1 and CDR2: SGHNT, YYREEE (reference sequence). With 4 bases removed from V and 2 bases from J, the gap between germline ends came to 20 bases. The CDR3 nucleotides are TGTGCCAGCAGCCAGGACGCTGGGACGTACTACACAGATACGCAGTATTTT. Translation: CASSQDAGTYYTDTQYF. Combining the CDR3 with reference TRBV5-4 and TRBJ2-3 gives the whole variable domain ETGVTQSPTHLIKTRGQQVTLRCSSQSGHNTVSWYQQALGQGPQFIFQYYREEENGRGNFPPRFSGLQFPNYSSELNVNALELDDSALYLCASSQDAGTYYTDTQYFGPGTRLTVL.

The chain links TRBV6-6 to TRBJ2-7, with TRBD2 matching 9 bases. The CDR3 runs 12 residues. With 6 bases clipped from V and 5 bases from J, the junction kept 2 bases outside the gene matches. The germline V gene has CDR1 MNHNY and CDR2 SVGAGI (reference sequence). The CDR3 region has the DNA TGTGCCAGCAGGGGACTAGCTGACGAGCAGTACTTC. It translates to CASRGLADEQYF.

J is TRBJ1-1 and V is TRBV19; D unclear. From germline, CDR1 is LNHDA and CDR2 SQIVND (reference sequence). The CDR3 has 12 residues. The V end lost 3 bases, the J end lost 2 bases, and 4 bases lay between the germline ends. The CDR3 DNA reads TGTGCCAGTAGTATCACCAACACTGAAGCTTTCTTT. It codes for CASSITNTEAFF.

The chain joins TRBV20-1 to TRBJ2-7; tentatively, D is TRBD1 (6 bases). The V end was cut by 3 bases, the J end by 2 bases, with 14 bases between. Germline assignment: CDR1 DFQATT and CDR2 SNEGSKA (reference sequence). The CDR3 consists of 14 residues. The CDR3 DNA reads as TGCAGTGCTAGTAGGGACACCAACGCCTACGAGCAGTACTTC. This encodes CSASRDTNAYEQYF.

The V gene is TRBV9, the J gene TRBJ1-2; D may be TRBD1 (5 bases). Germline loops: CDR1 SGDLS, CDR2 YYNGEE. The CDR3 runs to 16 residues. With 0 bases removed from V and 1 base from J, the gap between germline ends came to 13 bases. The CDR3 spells CASSVDGAGNNYGYTF. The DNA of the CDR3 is TGTGCCAGCAGCGTAGATGGGGCAGGGAATAACTATGGCTACACCTTC.

CDR3 amino acids: CASSPSLAGGQYEQYF. The CDR3 DNA reads TGTGCCAGCAGCCCCAGCCTAGCGGGGGGGCAGTACGAGCAGTACTTC. This chain connects TRBV5-4 to TRBJ2-7; the match to TRBD2 covers 12 bases. This CDR3 region has 16 residues. J lost 4 bases, V lost 4 bases, and 9 bases had no gene match. CDR1 SGHNT and CDR2 YYREEE come from the germline V gene (reference sequence).